One and the same sample provided the 27 T cell receptor beta chains below, sequenced in a study of blood T cell repertoires in COVID-19. The assay was immunoSEQ multiplex PCR, and TCRdb's table has in-frame clones only and misses some. The sample has more than 25,000 clones, about 90% seen once. The material sequenced was peripheral blood. These receptors originate from a woman aged 40 to 50 with active or convalescent COVID-19.

V usage is TRBV6-1 and J usage is TRBJ1-6, with D uncertain. Germline CDR1 and CDR2: MNHNS and SASEGT. Trimming removed 1 base from V and 9 bases from J, with 10 bases in between. This CDR3 spans 14 amino acids. CDR3 region: CASSEVSRVSPLHF. CDR3 nucleotide sequence: TGTGCCAGCAGTGAAGTGTCGAGGGTTTCACCCCTCCACTTT.

This clone has just a few counts. V and J are TRBV2 and TRBJ2-5; D gene unclear. This CDR3 spans 12 amino acids. Germline V lookup: CDR1 SNHLY, CDR2 FYNNEI. V gave up 7 bases and J gave up 1 base, with 7 bases separating them. DNA of the CDR3: TGTGCCAGCACGGCTAGCCAAGAGACCCAGTACTTC. Protein: CASTASQETQYF.

Concerning this clone: At one of its ends the junction is not consistent with the germline gene, which may arise from a read error. The chain uses TRBV5-5 and TRBJ2-7; D is perhaps TRBD2 (5 bases). This CDR3 contains 15 residues. Germline CDR1 SGHKS, CDR2 YYEKEE (reference sequence). CDR3 sequence: CASSLSGIVSSEQYF. CDR3 DNA sequence: TGTGCCAGCAGCTTGTCGGGAATCGTCTCCTCCGAGCAGTACTTC.

This chain uses TRBV27 with TRBJ1-1; weak D call: TRBD1 (5 bases). Trimming pared 3 bases from V and 4 bases from J, leaving 9 bases between. The CDR3 has 13 residues. CDR1 MNHEY and CDR2 SMNVEV come from the germline V gene (reference sequence). CDR3 region: CASSFGGSTEAFF. The CDR3 bases are TGTGCCAGCAGTTTCGGGGGGAGCACTGAAGCTTTCTTT.

The chain couples TRBV4-1 to TRBJ2-7; the match to TRBD2 covers 12 bases. The CDR3 totals 15 residues. Per germline, CDR1 MGHRA and CDR2 YSYEKL. J gave up 6 bases and V 5 bases, and 8 bases lay outside the gene matches. The CDR3 nucleotides are TGCGCCAGCAGCGAACCTAGCGGGGGGGCCGCCGAGCAGTACTTC. Amino acids: CASSEPSGGAAEQYF.

The V call is TRBV11-2, the J call TRBJ2-7, with 7 positions matching TRBD2. The V gene's germline CDR1 is SGHAT and CDR2 FQNNGV. This CDR3 contains 15 residues. With 5 bases clipped from V and 2 bases from J, the junction kept 9 bases outside the gene matches. The CDR3 sequence: CASSLDRTRTYEQYF. The CDR3 DNA sequence: TGTGCCAGCAGCCTGGACCGGACTAGGACCTACGAGCAGTACTTC.

The V and J genes are TRBV19 and TRBJ1-1; no firm D call. V was clipped by 2 bases and J by 1 base, with 20 bases between them. CDR3 length: 18 residues. Per the germline V gene, CDR1 is LNHDA and CDR2 is SQIVND (reference sequence). CDR3 bases: TGTGCCAGTAGTATAATCCGGGAGGGTTGGAAGGGGAACACTGAAGCTTTCTTT. It encodes CASSIIREGWKGNTEAFF. Filled out from reference TRBV19 and TRBJ1-1, the complete variable domain reads DGGITQSPKYLFRKEGQNVTLSCEQNLNHDAMYWYRQDPGQGLRLIYYSQIVNDFQKGDIAEGYSVSREKKESFPLTVTSAQKNPTAFYLCASSIIREGWKGNTEAFFGQGTRLTVV.

This chain connects TRBV7-2 to TRBJ2-3; 9 nucleotides match TRBD2. The length of the CDR3 is 15 residues. V shed 4 bases and J 6 bases; nucleotides not matched to a gene: 8. Looked up from germline, CDR1 is SGHTA and CDR2 is FQGNSA. DNA of the CDR3: TGTGCCAGCAGCTGGAGAGGCGGGGGGGCTGATACGCAGTATTTT. Translation gives CASSWRGGGADTQYF.

The V gene is TRBV29-1, the J gene TRBJ1-1; possibly TRBD1 for D (5 bases). V was trimmed by 5 bases and J by 0 bases, leaving 16 bases between them. The CDR3 sequence is 15 residues long. Germline CDR1 SQVTM, CDR2 ANQGSEA. In DNA form, the CDR3 reads TGCAGCGTTATGACAGAGGCGGTCTTGAACACTGAAGCTTTCTTT. Protein: CSVMTEAVLNTEAFF.

The chain carries TRBV9 and TRBJ1-6; D perhaps matches TRBD1 (6 bases). The CDR3 length is 16 residues. Looked up from germline, CDR1 is SGDLS and CDR2 is YYNGEE. Trimming removed 0 bases at V and 8 bases at J, with 15 bases between. The CDR3 region has the DNA TGTGCCAGCAGCGTAGGTGAGGGCAGGGGTTATTCACCCCTCCACTTT. Amino acid sequence: CASSVGEGRGYSPLHF.

This clone showed up just once. The V call is TRBV28, the J call TRBJ2-2, with 8 bases identical to TRBD2. The trim removed 7 bases at V and 4 bases at J, leaving 14 bases unmatched. Germline CDR1 is MDHEN and CDR2 is SYDVKM. There are 17 residues in the CDR3. In DNA form, the CDR3 reads TGTGCCAGCAACCCCGGGGGGCTAGCGGGCCTCACCGGGGAGCTGTTTTTT. It specifies CASNPGGLAGLTGELFF.

The rearrangement joins TRBV6-1 to TRBJ1-5; tentatively, D is TRBD1 (6 bases). The CDR3 extends over 14 amino acids. The V and J ends lost 3 bases and 6 bases respectively, with 12 bases between them. Germline V gene lookup returns CDR1 MNHNS and CDR2 SASEGT. The CDR3 loop is CASSEGASAQPQHF. The CDR3 coding sequence is TGTGCCAGCAGTGAGGGGGCCTCTGCTCAGCCCCAGCATTTT.

This clone has a single count. The chain combines TRBV10-3 with TRBJ2-1, with TRBD2 matching 11 bases. Germline V CDR1 and CDR2: ENHRY, SYGVKD. J gave up 0 bases and V 0 bases, and 13 bases lay outside the gene matches. This CDR3 spans 21 amino acids. CDR3 in amino acids: CAISESGGTSGHPSSYNEQFF. The CDR3 nucleotides read TGTGCCATCAGTGAGTCCGGCGGGACTAGCGGACACCCTTCCTCCTACAATGAGCAGTTCTTC.

The genes are TRBV19 and TRBJ2-7; D is perhaps TRBD1 (5 bases). The CDR3 loop spans 15 amino acids. Deletions cut 8 bases from V and 3 bases from J, with 20 bases between. Germline assignment: CDR1 LNHDA and CDR2 SQIVND (reference sequence). The CDR3 DNA sequence: TGTGCCAGTTCGTGGAAGACAGTGTCCGTCTACGAGCAGTACTTC. Translation gives CASSWKTVSVYEQYF.

This chain connects TRBV2 to TRBJ2-3, with 13 bases that match TRBD2. CDR1 and CDR2 from the germline V gene are SNHLY and FYNNEI. This CDR3 is 15 amino acids long. V shed 7 bases and J 4 bases; nucleotides not matched to a gene: 5. The CDR3 spells CASKGLAGSADTQYF. CDR3 nucleotide sequence: TGTGCCAGCAAGGGACTAGCGGGGTCCGCAGATACGCAGTATTTT.

This chain connects TRBV21-1 to TRBJ2-3; the table gives TRBD2 as D, unverified against the DNA. TRBV21-1 is tagged as a pseudogene. There are 20 residues in the CDR3. This chain's CDR3 is CASSSPAQRGANLSTDTQYF. The CDR3 DNA is TGTGCCAGCAGCAGCCCGGCTCAGCGGGGGGCGAACCTTAGCACAGATACGCAGTATTTT.

The rearrangement links TRBV3-1 (or the pseudogene TRBV3-2) to TRBJ1-5, with D uncertain. The V and J ends lost 5 bases and 0 bases respectively, with 8 bases between them. In germline, CDR1 is LGHDT, CDR2 YNNKEL (reference sequence). CDR3 length: 14 residues. Here the CDR3 DNA reads TGTGCCAGCAGCTCAGGAAATAGCAATCAGCCCCAGCATTTT. As protein: CASSSGNSNQPQHF.

This chain joins TRBV28 and TRBJ1-2; unclear D gene. Germline-derived CDR1 and CDR2 are MDHEN and SYDVKM. The V end was cut by 3 bases, the J end by 8 bases, with 7 bases between. The CDR3 is made up of 11 amino acids. The CDR3 loop reads CASSFALGYTF. The CDR3 nucleotides are TGTGCCAGCAGTTTTGCGCTGGGCTACACCTTC.

The V call is TRBV5-4, the J call TRBJ2-3; D perhaps matches TRBD2 (7 bases). The V gene lost 0 bases and the J gene lost 14 bases, with 13 bases spanning the gap. Germline assignment: CDR1 SGHNT and CDR2 YYREEE (reference sequence). This CDR3 spans 12 amino acids. CDR3 sequence: CASSLVGGLRYF. As DNA, the CDR3 is TGTGCCAGCAGCTTGGTAGGGGGACTACGGTATTTT.

V and J are TRBV10-1 and TRBJ2-5, with D possibly TRBD2 on 6 matching bases. V was clipped by 5 bases and J by 5 bases, with 18 bases between them. Germline CDR1 WNHNN, CDR2 SYGVQD (reference sequence). The CDR3 runs 15 residues. CDR3 sequence: CASSRDLTDGETQYF. The CDR3 nucleotides read TGCGCCAGCAGTCGGGACTTAACCGACGGGGAGACCCAGTACTTC.

The chain is built from TRBV29-1 and TRBJ1-3; D may be TRBD1 (6 bases). The germline V and J ends were trimmed by 7 bases and 3 bases, with 13 bases remaining between them. Germline CDR1 reads SQVTM; CDR2 reads ANQGSEA. The CDR3 is made up of 13 amino acids. CDR3: CSAEGVGGNTIYF. Written as DNA, the CDR3 is TGCAGCGCCGAGGGGGTTGGTGGAAACACCATATATTTT.

The chain joins TRBV28 to TRBJ1-1; no reliable D call. The CDR3 has 12 amino acids. Trimming stripped 3 bases from V and 7 bases from J, with 9 bases between. The germline V gene encodes CDR1 MDHEN and CDR2 SYDVKM. The CDR3 spells CASSFPPFEAFF. In nucleotides, the CDR3 is TGTGCCAGCAGTTTTCCCCCCTTTGAAGCTTTCTTT.

The V call is TRBV19, the J call TRBJ1-1, with D maybe TRBD1 (6 bases). Trimming took 5 bases from V and 3 from J, leaving 13 bases between them. The CDR3 is 14 amino acids. Germline assignment: CDR1 LNHDA and CDR2 SQIVND (reference sequence). The CDR3, as DNA: TGTGCCAGTAGTTCAATAGGGGGTGACACTGAAGCTTTCTTT. Amino acid sequence: CASSSIGGDTEAFF.

The rearrangement links TRBV7-2 to TRBJ2-2, with 8 bases matching TRBD2. V shed 4 bases and J 2 bases; nucleotides not matched to a gene: 6. Looked up from germline, CDR1 is SGHTA and CDR2 is FQGNSA. There are 16 residues in the CDR3. Written as DNA, the CDR3 is TGTGCCAGCAGCTCCAAAAGCGGGAGAAACACCGGGGAGCTGTTTTTT. Its protein product is CASSSKSGRNTGELFF.

The chain has TRBV5-1 and TRBJ2-1; 11 bases line up with TRBD2. Germline V gene data show CDR1 as SGHRS and CDR2 as YFSETQ. J was trimmed by 0 bases and V by 5 bases; bases with no gene match: 10. The CDR3 is 18 residues long. CDR3 region: CASSSGLAVPHSYNEQFF. In DNA form, the CDR3 reads TGCGCCAGCAGTTCGGGACTAGCGGTTCCCCACTCCTACAATGAGCAGTTCTTC.

This chain joins TRBV10-3 and TRBJ2-1; TRBD2 aligns across 11 bases. Germline V lookup: CDR1 ENHRY, CDR2 SYGVKD. CDR3 length: 15 amino acids. Trimming took 6 bases from V and 5 from J; bases not matched to a gene: 6. The CDR3 here is CAISPGGLADNEQFF. CDR3 nucleotides: TGTGCCATCAGCCCCGGGGGACTAGCGGACAATGAGCAGTTCTTC.

V gene TRBV27 combines with J gene TRBJ2-5; 7 nucleotides match TRBD1. Germline V lookup: CDR1 MNHEY, CDR2 SMNVEV (reference sequence). The CDR3 extends over 12 amino acids. The J segment lost 5 bases and the V segment lost 8 bases, leaving 5 bases of the junction unmatched. The CDR3 DNA reads as TGTGCCAGCGAGGGGGCTGATGAGACCCAGTACTTC. Translating gives CASEGADETQYF.